A single sample gave rise to the 27 T cell receptor beta chains below, sequenced in a study of cytomegalovirus exposure and HLA in healthy donors (TCRdb year 2017). Library method: the immunoSEQ multiplex PCR assay. For the multiplex PCR, a mixture combining 60 forward primers for TCR Vbeta segments and 13 reverse primers for TCR Jbeta segments was used. TCRdb retrieved this table from immuneACCESS and kept in-frame rearrangements only. Not all clones are present; in checked studies, unresolved V genes account for under half, and no reason is known for the remainder. The sample includes 90,000 to 150,000 clones, with about 70% observed a single time. Over 3.5% of the sample is taken by the ten largest. The sample taken for sequencing was PBMCs. The receptors shown here come from a woman aged 40 to 50 in good health and CMV-seronegative.

The chain combines TRBV10-3 with TRBJ2-7; the D is unclear. The V and J ends lost 0 bases and 3 bases respectively, with 6 bases between them. Germline V gives CDR1 ENHRY, CDR2 SYGVKD. The length of the CDR3 is 13 residues. This CDR3 reads CAISESTIYEQYF. DNA of the CDR3: TGTGCCATCAGTGAGTCGACAATCTACGAGCAGTACTTC.

The CDR3 protein is CASSAGTGGVQPQHF. The CDR3 DNA reads as TGTGCCAGCAGTGCTGGGACAGGGGGCGTTCAGCCCCAGCATTTT. The rearrangement uses TRBV27 and TRBJ1-5; 12 nucleotides line up with TRBD1. CDR1 and CDR2 (germline): MNHEY, SMNVEV (reference sequence). V lost 5 bases, J lost 6 bases, and 5 bases stayed unmatched. The CDR3 is 15 residues long.

V and J are TRBV23-1 and TRBJ1-5, with D unclear. TRBV23-1 is an open reading frame whose function is uncertain. V gave up 0 bases and J gave up 4 bases, with 16 bases separating them. The CDR3 length is 17 residues. The CDR3 nucleotides are TGCGCCAGCAGTCAATCCTTATGCCAGCGATTAAATCAGCCCCAGCATTTT. Its translation: CASSQSLCQRLNQPQHF.

This clone showed up just a few times. The J gene is TRBJ2-7, the V gene TRBV2; 11 bases are shared with TRBD2. Germline values: CDR1 SNHLY, CDR2 FYNNEI. The CDR3 extends over 16 amino acids. The V gene end was trimmed by 4 bases and the J gene end by 11 bases; junction bases not matched to a gene: 16. CDR3 sequence (DNA): TGTGCCAGCAGTGTTACAGGGACGTCGATTAGCGGGAGGGAGTACTTC. The encoded protein is CASSVTGTSISGREYF.

The chain joins TRBV2 to TRBJ1-2; 7 nucleotides match TRBD1. The CDR3 extends over 16 amino acids. The V and J ends lost 5 bases and 8 bases, in that order; junction bases with no gene match: 17. The germline CDR1 and CDR2 sequences are SNHLY and FYNNEI. The CDR3 loop reads CASSPMLRDRGGGYTF. CDR3 nucleotides: TGTGCCAGCAGTCCAATGCTCCGGGACAGAGGTGGGGGCTACACCTTC.

This clone appeared many times. The chain recombines TRBV6-5 with TRBJ1-2; the D gene is possibly TRBD1 (5 bases). V dropped 6 bases and J dropped 4 bases, with 15 bases sitting between them. This CDR3 contains 14 residues. Germline-derived CDR1 and CDR2 are MNHEY and SVGAGI. The CDR3 DNA is TGTGCCAGCAGCCGACAGAGTATTGGCTATGGCTACACCTTC. Translated: CASSRQSIGYGYTF.

Sample share makes this clone medium-sized. The rearrangement joins TRBV6-5 to TRBJ1-1, with D unclear. Per germline, CDR1 MNHEY and CDR2 SVGAGI. The V end lost 2 bases, the J end lost 5 bases, and 9 bases lay between the germline ends. This CDR3 has 13 amino acids. CDR3 bases: TGTGCCAGCAGTTACGCTGGGAGGACTGAAGCTTTCTTT. Encoded protein: CASSYAGRTEAFF.

The V gene is TRBV11-2, the J gene TRBJ2-7, with 11 bases fitting TRBD1. Germline-derived CDR1 and CDR2 are SGHAT and FQNNGV. The CDR3 is 17 amino acids. The junction had 9 bases not matched to a gene; V was cut back by 1 base and J by 4 bases. CDR3 protein: CASSLGLDRGRLYEQYF. DNA for the CDR3: TGTGCCAGCAGCTTAGGCTTGGACAGGGGGCGTTTATACGAGCAGTACTTC.

This clone was detected many times. This chain joins TRBV2 and TRBJ1-5, with D unclear. CDR1 is SNHLY and CDR2 is FYNNEI in the germline V gene. Trimming cost V 7 bases and J 5 bases, with 6 bases left between them. The length of the CDR3 is 11 residues. CDR3 DNA: TGTGCCAGCAACGAGGATCAGCCCCAGCATTTT. Translating it yields CASNEDQPQHF.

In its sample, this clone was seen a few times. V is TRBV2 and J is TRBJ2-7; D is possibly TRBD2 (6 bases). The germline V and J ends were trimmed by 7 bases and 0 bases, with 10 bases remaining between them. The CDR3 is 13 residues long. Looked up from germline, CDR1 is SNHLY and CDR2 is FYNNEI. The CDR3 DNA sequence: TGTGCCAGCAATCGGGAGAGCTCCTACGAGCAGTACTTC. Amino acid sequence: CASNRESSYEQYF.

The chain is built from TRBV5-4 and TRBJ2-5, with 9 nucleotides matching TRBD2. The V and J ends lost 0 bases and 5 bases, in that order; junction bases with no gene match: 5. The CDR3 extends over 15 amino acids. Looked up from germline, CDR1 is SGHNT and CDR2 is YYREEE (reference sequence). This CDR3 reads CASSLGTSDGETQYF. DNA of the CDR3: TGTGCCAGCAGCTTGGGGACTAGCGACGGGGAGACCCAGTACTTC.

V usage is TRBV9 and J usage is TRBJ1-2; 7 bases fit TRBD1. V lost 0 bases to trimming and J lost 0 bases; unmatched junction nucleotides: 5. The length of the CDR3 is 16 residues. CDR1 SGDLS and CDR2 YYNGEE come from the germline V gene. The CDR3, as DNA: TGTGCCAGCAGCGTAGCGCACAGGGGAACTAACTATGGCTACACCTTC. This gives the protein CASSVAHRGTNYGYTF.

This clone was seen more than once but under ten times. The chain uses TRBV29-1 and TRBJ2-3, with a weak D call TRBD2 (5 bases). The V gene lost 6 bases and the J gene lost 2 bases, with 15 bases spanning the gap. This CDR3 comprises 14 residues. Germline CDR1 SQVTM, CDR2 ANQGSEA. DNA of the CDR3: TGCAGCGTGGAGGACTTCATCTTCACAGATACGCAGTATTTT. Amino acids: CSVEDFIFTDTQYF.

The chain links TRBV27 to TRBJ2-3; a weak D match, TRBD1 (7 bases). Per the germline V gene, CDR1 is MNHEY and CDR2 is SMNVEV (reference sequence). The CDR3 has 17 residues. Trimming left V 6 bases short and J 4 bases short, with 23 bases between. The CDR3 sequence is CASSGTALAGSSDTQYF. The CDR3 DNA follows: TGTGCCAGCAGCGGGACAGCACTGGCGGGATCTTCAGATACGCAGTATTTT.

V gene TRBV18 combines with J gene TRBJ2-1, with TRBD2 matching over 9 bases. J gave up 7 bases and V 3 bases, and 10 bases lay outside the gene matches. This CDR3 is 16 amino acids long. CDR1 is KGHSH, CDR2 LQKENI, per germline. The CDR3 DNA follows: TGTGCCAGCTCACCTGTAGGGACTAGCACGGGAAATGAGCAGTTCTTC. It specifies CASSPVGTSTGNEQFF. The variable domain in full, completed from reference TRBV18 and TRBJ2-1, reads NAGVMQNPRHLVRRRGQEARLRCSPMKGHSHVYWYRQLPEEGLKFMVYLQKENIIDESGMPKERFSAEFPKEGPSILRIQQVVRGDSAAYFCASSPVGTSTGNEQFFGPGTRLTVL.

This sequence joins TRBV27 and TRBJ1-6; TRBD1 matches 12 bases. The trim removed 5 bases at V and 7 bases at J, leaving 3 bases unmatched. In germline, CDR1 is MNHEY, CDR2 SMNVEV (reference sequence). The CDR3 runs to 15 residues. The CDR3 sequence is CASSRGTGGNSPLHF. The DNA for the CDR3 is TGTGCCAGCAGTCGCGGGACAGGGGGCAATTCACCCCTCCACTTT.

The chain employs TRBV5-6 and TRBJ2-1; 11 bases are a match to TRBD2. Germline V gene sequence: CDR1 SGHDT, CDR2 YYEEEE. The CDR3 is 16 amino acids. V trimming: 4 bases; J trimming: 4 bases; junction bases outside the gene matches: 7. The CDR3 DNA reads as TGTGCCAGCAGCCACGGGACTAGCGGCAGATACAATGAGCAGTTCTTC. Protein: CASSHGTSGRYNEQFF.

The chain uses TRBV15 and TRBJ1-1; a possible D gene is TRBD1 (5 bases). The V gene's germline CDR1 is LNHNV and CDR2 YYDKDF (reference sequence). The CDR3 consists of 16 residues. Trimming took off 3 bases at V and 3 bases at J, with 17 bases between the two ends. CDR3 protein: CATSSSGAGSDTEAFF. The CDR3 DNA reads TGTGCCACCAGCAGCTCTGGGGCAGGGTCGGACACTGAAGCTTTCTTT.

The chain couples TRBV7-8 to TRBJ2-1, with 9 bases identical to TRBD2. This CDR3 spans 17 amino acids. Per germline, CDR1 SGHVS and CDR2 FQNEAQ. V lost 1 base and J lost 0; bases outside the gene matches: 4. The DNA of the CDR3 is TGTGCCAGCAGCTTAGGTCGTAGCGGGAGCTCCTACAATGAGCAGTTCTTC. Protein sequence: CASSLGRSGSSYNEQFF.

V usage is TRBV27 and J usage is TRBJ2-2; D perhaps matches TRBD2 (6 bases). The CDR3 contains 14 residues. Germline V gene lookup returns CDR1 MNHEY and CDR2 SMNVEV (reference sequence). V was shortened by 4 bases and J by 7 bases, with 13 bases between the two germline ends. In DNA, the CDR3 is TGTGCCAGCAGTTCGACCGGGGGTAGCGGGGAGCTGTTTTTT. As protein: CASSSTGGSGELFF.

This rearrangement joins TRBV6-5 to TRBJ1-3; 7 bases line up with TRBD1. There are 15 residues in the CDR3. CDR1 is MNHEY, CDR2 SVGAGI, per germline. V shed 6 bases, J shed 1 base, and the junction held 6 bases outside the gene matches. CDR3 protein: CASSAIQGSGNTIYF. The CDR3 region has the DNA TGTGCCAGCAGCGCCATACAGGGGTCTGGAAACACCATATATTTT.

The genes are TRBV9 and TRBJ1-1; D call uncertain. CDR3 length equals 15 residues. Germline V gene lookup returns CDR1 SGDLS and CDR2 YYNGEE. V dropped 3 bases and J dropped 10 bases, with 22 bases sitting between them. CDR3 sequence reads: CASSEGDDATEGAFF. The CDR3, as DNA: TGTGCCAGCAGCGAGGGAGATGACGCTACCGAGGGAGCTTTCTTT.

This clone occurred once. The chain couples TRBV29-1 to TRBJ1-5, with TRBD1 matching over 7 bases. V dropped 7 bases and J dropped 3; count of bases not matched to a gene: 6. Looked up from germline, CDR1 is SQVTM and CDR2 is ANQGSEA. The CDR3 spans 13 residues. Here the CDR3 reads CSAGQADNQPQHF. CDR3 coding DNA: TGCAGCGCAGGACAGGCGGACAATCAGCCCCAGCATTTT.

V is TRBV5-5 and J is TRBJ1-6; possibly TRBD1 for D (6 bases). In germline, CDR1 is SGHKS, CDR2 YYEKEE (reference sequence). V was clipped by 2 bases and J by 10 bases, with 13 bases between them. The CDR3 length is 14 residues. As DNA, the CDR3 is TGTGCCAGCAGCTTCGAACAGGGATTATCACCCCTCCACTTT. This translates into CASSFEQGLSPLHF.

This sequence joins TRBV7-9 and TRBJ1-2; 11 bases fit TRBD1. This CDR3 spans 18 amino acids. Trimming cost V 2 bases and J 7 bases; bases outside gene matches: 15. The V gene's germline CDR1 is SEHNR and CDR2 FQNEAQ (reference sequence). The CDR3 DNA sequence: TGTGCCAGCAGCTTATCGGGGTGGAACCCGGACAGGGGGCTTGGCTACACCTTC. This codes for CASSLSGWNPDRGLGYTF.

V is TRBV28 and J is TRBJ1-1; 8 positions match TRBD1. V shed 4 bases, J shed 2 bases, and the junction held 6 bases outside the gene matches. The CDR3 loop spans 15 amino acids. Germline assignment: CDR1 MDHEN and CDR2 SYDVKM. This CDR3 is CASSSPGQGNTEAFF. Here the CDR3 DNA reads TGTGCCAGCAGTTCGCCAGGACAGGGTAACACTGAAGCTTTCTTT.

With respect to this clone: Additional DNA sequences in this sample encode the identical CDR3. This chain joins TRBV7-2 and TRBJ2-7, with no clear D. With 1 base removed from V and 3 bases from J, the gap between germline ends came to 10 bases. The CDR3 covers 14 residues. Per germline, CDR1 SGHTA and CDR2 FQGNSA. The CDR3 bases are TGTGCCAGCAGCTTAGGTCTAACAGACTACGAGCAGTACTTC. Protein: CASSLGLTDYEQYF.